This T cell receptor beta chain originates from a study of beta chain features in type 1 diabetes. Study-wide results and limits: Within each of all four CD4+ subsets, Type 1 diabetes patients had TCRB CDR3s that were moderately but significantly shorter. The cDNA sequencing approach could over-represent high-TCR-expressing cells.

CDR1 and CDR2 (germline): SGHRS, YFSETQ. This CDR3 has 12 amino acids. The V and J ends lost 4 bases and 0 bases respectively, with 4 bases between them. In its sample, this clone was seen a few times. Its antigen remains unknown. Since all of the isolated RNA was reverse transcribed, expressed TCRB transcripts were what got sequenced. Samples of naive, central memory and regulatory T cells yielded a mean of about 3.6 million reads. Here immunoSEQ multiplex PCR was the method, and the copy in TCRdb shows in-frame clones only, minus some. In the table there are nearly 350,000 clones, roughly a tenth of which are singletons.

The rearrangement uses TRBV5-1 and TRBJ2-5; no firm D call. The sequence came from a man under 40 with type 1 diabetes. The source material was central memory CD4+ T cells from blood. The CDR3 region has the DNA TGCGCCAGCAGCCGAAACCAAGAGACCCAGTACTTC. It translates to CASSRNQETQYF. Filled out from reference TRBV5-1 and TRBJ2-5, the complete variable domain reads KAGVTQTPRYLIKTRGQQVTLSCSPISGHRSVSWYQQTPGQGLQFLFEYFSETQRNKGNFPGRFSGRQFSNSRSEMNVSTLELGDSALYLCASSRNQETQYFGPGTRLLVL.